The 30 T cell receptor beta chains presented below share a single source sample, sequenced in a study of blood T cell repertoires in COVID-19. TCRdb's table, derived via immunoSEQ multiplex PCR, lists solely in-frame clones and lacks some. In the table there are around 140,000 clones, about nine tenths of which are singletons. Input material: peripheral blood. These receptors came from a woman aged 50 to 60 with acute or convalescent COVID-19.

Here the CDR3 DNA reads TGTGCCAGCAGTTACTCGAGGGACAGGGGGCCGGAACCCCAGCATTTT. Its translation: CASSYSRDRGPEPQHF. The gene calls are TRBV6-5 and TRBJ1-5, with TRBD1 matching 12 bases. The J segment lost 10 bases and the V segment lost 0 bases, leaving 7 bases of the junction unmatched. The CDR3 is 16 residues long. Per the germline V gene, CDR1 is MNHEY and CDR2 is SVGAGI.

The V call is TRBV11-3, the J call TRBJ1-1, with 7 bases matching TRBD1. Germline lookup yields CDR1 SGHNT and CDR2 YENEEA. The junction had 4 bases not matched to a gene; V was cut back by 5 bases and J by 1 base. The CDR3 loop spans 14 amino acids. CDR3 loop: CASSAQGRNTEAFF. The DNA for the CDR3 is TGTGCCAGCAGCGCACAGGGGCGGAACACTGAAGCTTTCTTT.

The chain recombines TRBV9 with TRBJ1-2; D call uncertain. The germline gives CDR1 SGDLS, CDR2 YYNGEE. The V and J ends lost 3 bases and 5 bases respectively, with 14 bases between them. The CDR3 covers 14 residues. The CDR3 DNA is TGTGCCAGCAGCGCGGCTGGAGGGAGGTATGGCTACACCTTC. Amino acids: CASSAAGGRYGYTF.

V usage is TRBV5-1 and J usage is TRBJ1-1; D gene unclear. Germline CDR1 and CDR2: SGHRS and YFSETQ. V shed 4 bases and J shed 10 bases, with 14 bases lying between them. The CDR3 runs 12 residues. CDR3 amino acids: CASSLANDVAFF. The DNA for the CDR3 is TGCGCCAGCAGCCTAGCTAATGATGTAGCTTTCTTT.

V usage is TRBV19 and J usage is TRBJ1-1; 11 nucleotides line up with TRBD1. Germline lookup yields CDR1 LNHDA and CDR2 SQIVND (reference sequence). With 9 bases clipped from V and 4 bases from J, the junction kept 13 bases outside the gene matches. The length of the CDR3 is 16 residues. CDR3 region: CASRDRGVISGTEAFF. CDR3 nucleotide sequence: TGTGCCAGCAGGGACAGGGGGGTTATAAGCGGCACTGAAGCTTTCTTT. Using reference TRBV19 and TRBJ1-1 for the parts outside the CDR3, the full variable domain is DGGITQSPKYLFRKEGQNVTLSCEQNLNHDAMYWYRQDPGQGLRLIYYSQIVNDFQKGDIAEGYSVSREKKESFPLTVTSAQKNPTAFYLCASRDRGVISGTEAFFGQGTRLTVV.

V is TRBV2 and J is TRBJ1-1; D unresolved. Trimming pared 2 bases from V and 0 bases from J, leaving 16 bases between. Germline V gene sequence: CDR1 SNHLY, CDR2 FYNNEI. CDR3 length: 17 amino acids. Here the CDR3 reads CASSELVSPLMNTEAFF. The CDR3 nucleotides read TGTGCCAGCAGTGAACTGGTTAGCCCCCTTATGAACACTGAAGCTTTCTTT.

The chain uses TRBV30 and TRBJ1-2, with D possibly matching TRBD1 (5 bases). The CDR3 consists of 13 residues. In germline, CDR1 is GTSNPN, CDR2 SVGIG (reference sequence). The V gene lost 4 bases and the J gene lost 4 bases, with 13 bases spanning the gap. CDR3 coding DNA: TGTGCCTGGAAGTCAGGGATCCCCTATGGCTACACCTTC. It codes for CAWKSGIPYGYTF. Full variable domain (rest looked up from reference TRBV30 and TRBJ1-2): SQTIHQWPATLVQPVGSPLSLECTVEGTSNPNLYWYRQAAGRGLQLLFYSVGIGQISSEVPQNLSASRPQDRQFILSSKKLLLSDSGFYLCAWKSGIPYGYTFGSGTRLTVV.

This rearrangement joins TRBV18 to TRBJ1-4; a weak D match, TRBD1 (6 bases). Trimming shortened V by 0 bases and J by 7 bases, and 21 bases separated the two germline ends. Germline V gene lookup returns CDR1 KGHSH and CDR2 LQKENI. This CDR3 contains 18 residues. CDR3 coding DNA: TGTGCCAGCTCACCACCGTTACTCCGGACAGCATTAGGTGAAAAACTGTTTTTT. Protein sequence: CASSPPLLRTALGEKLFF.

In nucleotides, the CDR3 is TGTGCCAGCAGTGAACCTACCACAGCCTACCTCTATAATTCACCCCTCCACTTT. Translated: CASSEPTTAYLYNSPLHF. This sequence joins TRBV6-1 and TRBJ1-6; no reliable D call. In germline, CDR1 is MNHNS, CDR2 SASEGT. With 2 bases removed from V and 3 bases from J, the gap between germline ends came to 17 bases. The CDR3 covers 18 residues.

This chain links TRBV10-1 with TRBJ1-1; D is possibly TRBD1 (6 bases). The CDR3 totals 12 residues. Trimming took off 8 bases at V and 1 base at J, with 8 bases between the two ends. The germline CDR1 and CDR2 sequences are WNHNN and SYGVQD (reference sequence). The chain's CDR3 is CASSRGNTEAFF. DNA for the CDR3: TGCGCCAGCTCCAGGGGGAACACTGAAGCTTTCTTT.

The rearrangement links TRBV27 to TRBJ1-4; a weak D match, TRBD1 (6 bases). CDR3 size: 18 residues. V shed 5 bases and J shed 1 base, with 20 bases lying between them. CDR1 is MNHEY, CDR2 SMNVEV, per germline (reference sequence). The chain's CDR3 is CASSIQLPGTLTNEKLFF. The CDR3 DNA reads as TGTGCCAGCAGTATCCAACTCCCCGGGACACTAACTAATGAAAAACTGTTTTTT. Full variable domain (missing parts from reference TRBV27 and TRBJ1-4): EAQVTQNPRYLITVTGKKLTVTCSQNMNHEYMSWYRQDPGLGLRQIYYSMNVEVTDKGDVPEGYKVSRKEKRNFPLILESPSPNQTSLYFCASSIQLPGTLTNEKLFFGSGTQLSVL.

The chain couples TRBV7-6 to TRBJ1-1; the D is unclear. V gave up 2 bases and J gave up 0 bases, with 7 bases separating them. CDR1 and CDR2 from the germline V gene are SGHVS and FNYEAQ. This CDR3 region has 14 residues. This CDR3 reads CASSLSRVNTEAFF. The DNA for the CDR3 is TGTGCCAGCAGCTTATCCCGGGTGAACACTGAAGCTTTCTTT. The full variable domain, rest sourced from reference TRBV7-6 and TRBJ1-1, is GAGVSQSPRYKVTKRGQDVALRCDPISGHVSLYWYRQALGQGPEFLTYFNYEAQQDKSGLPNDRFSAERPEGSISTLTIQRTEQRDSAMYRCASSLSRVNTEAFFGQGTRLTVV.

CDR3 amino acids: CASSPTGYEQYF. The CDR3, as DNA: TGTGCCAGCAGCCCCACGGGCTACGAGCAGTACTTC. The chain uses TRBV5-5 and TRBJ2-7; D gene uncertain. Trimming pared 4 bases from V and 3 bases from J, leaving 8 bases between. CDR3 length: 12 amino acids. CDR1 and CDR2 (germline): SGHKS, YYEKEE (reference sequence).

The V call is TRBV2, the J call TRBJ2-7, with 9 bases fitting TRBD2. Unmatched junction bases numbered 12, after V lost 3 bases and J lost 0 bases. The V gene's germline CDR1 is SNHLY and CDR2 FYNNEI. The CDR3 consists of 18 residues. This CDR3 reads CASSEGLAGRRSSYEQYF. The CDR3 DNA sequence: TGTGCCAGCAGTGAGGGGCTAGCGGGGCGCAGGAGCTCCTACGAGCAGTACTTC.

The CDR3 DNA is TGTGCCACCAGCAGAGTAGGCGATCTACCTGCGGGGTCACCCCTCCACTTT. Amino acids: CATSRVGDLPAGSPLHF. The rearrangement uses TRBV15 and TRBJ1-6; no reliable D call. V lost 1 base, J lost 10 bases, and 20 bases lay in between. Germline assignment: CDR1 LNHNV and CDR2 YYDKDF (reference sequence). This CDR3 is built from 17 residues.

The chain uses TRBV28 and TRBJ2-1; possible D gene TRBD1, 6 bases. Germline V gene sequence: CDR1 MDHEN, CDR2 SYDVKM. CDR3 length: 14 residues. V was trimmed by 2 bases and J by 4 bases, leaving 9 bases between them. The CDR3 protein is CASSLGGSYNEQFF. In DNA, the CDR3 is TGTGCCAGCAGTTTAGGGGGCTCATACAATGAGCAGTTCTTC.

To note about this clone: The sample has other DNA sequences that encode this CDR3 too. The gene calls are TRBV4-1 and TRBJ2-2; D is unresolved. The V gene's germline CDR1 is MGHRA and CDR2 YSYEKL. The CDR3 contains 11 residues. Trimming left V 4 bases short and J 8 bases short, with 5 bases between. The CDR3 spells CASSRAGELFF. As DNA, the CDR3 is TGCGCCAGCAGCCGAGCAGGGGAGCTGTTTTTT.

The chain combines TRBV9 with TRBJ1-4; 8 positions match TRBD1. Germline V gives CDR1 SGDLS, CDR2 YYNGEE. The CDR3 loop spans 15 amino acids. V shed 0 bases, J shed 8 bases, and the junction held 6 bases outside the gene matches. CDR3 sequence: CASSVAGQGKEKLFF. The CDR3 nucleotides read TGTGCCAGCAGCGTAGCTGGACAGGGAAAGGAAAAACTGTTTTTT.

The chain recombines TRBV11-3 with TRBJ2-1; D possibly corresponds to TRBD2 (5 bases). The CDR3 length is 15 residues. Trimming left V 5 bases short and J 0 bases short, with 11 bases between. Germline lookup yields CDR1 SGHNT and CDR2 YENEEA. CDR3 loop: CASSGGGSSYNEQFF. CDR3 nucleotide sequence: TGTGCCAGCAGCGGAGGTGGCTCCTCCTACAATGAGCAGTTCTTC.

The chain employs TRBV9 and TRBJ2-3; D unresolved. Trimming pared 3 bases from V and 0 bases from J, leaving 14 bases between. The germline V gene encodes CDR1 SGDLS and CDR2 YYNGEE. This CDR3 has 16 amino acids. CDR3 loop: CASSGSLQDSTDTQYF. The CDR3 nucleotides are TGTGCCAGCAGCGGATCGCTCCAGGATAGCACAGATACGCAGTATTTT.

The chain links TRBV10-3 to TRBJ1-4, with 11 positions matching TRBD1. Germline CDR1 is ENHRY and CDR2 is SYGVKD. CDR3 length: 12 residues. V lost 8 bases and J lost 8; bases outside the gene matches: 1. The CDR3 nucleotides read TGTGCCATCCGGGACAGGGGGGAAAAACTGTTTTTT. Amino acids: CAIRDRGEKLFF.

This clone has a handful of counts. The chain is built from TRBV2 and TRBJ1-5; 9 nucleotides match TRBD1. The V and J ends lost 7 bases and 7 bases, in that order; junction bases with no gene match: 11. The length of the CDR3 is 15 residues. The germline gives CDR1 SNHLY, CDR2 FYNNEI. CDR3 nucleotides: TGTGCCAGCACTGATACAGGGGGCCGTCGGCAGCCCCAGCATTTT. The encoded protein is CASTDTGGRRQPQHF.

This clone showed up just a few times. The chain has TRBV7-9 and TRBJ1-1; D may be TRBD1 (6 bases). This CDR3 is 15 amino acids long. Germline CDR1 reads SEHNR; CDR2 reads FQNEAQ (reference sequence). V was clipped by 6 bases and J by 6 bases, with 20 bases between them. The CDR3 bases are TGTGCCAGCAGACCTACCGCCCAGGGGTATGCTGAAGCTTTCTTT. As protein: CASRPTAQGYAEAFF.

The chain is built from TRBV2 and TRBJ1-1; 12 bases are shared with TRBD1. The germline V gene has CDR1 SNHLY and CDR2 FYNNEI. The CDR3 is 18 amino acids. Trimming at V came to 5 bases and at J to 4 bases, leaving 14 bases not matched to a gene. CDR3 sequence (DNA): TGTGCCAGCAGTCCTTCCCCGGGACAGGGGGCGCCGGGCACTGAAGCTTTCTTT. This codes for CASSPSPGQGAPGTEAFF.

The CDR3 sequence: CASSQGTSNQPQHF. DNA for the CDR3: TGTGCCAGCAGCCAAGGGACTTCAAATCAGCCCCAGCATTTT. This chain uses TRBV3-1 (or the pseudogene TRBV3-2) with TRBJ1-5, with no clear D. With 1 base removed from V and 4 bases from J, the gap between germline ends came to 8 bases. CDR3 length equals 14 residues. Germline CDR1 and CDR2: LGHDT and YNNKEL (reference sequence).

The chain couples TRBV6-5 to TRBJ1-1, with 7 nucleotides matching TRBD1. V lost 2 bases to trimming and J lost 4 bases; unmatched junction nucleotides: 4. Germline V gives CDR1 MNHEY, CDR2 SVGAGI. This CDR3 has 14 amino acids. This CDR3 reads CASSYDRAGTEAFF. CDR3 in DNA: TGTGCCAGCAGTTACGACAGGGCAGGCACTGAAGCTTTCTTT.

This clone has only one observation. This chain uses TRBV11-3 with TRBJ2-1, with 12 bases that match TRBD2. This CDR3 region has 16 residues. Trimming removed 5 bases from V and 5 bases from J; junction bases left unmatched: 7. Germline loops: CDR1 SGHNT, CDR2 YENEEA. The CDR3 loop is CASSLAWTSGNNEQFF. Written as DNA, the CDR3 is TGTGCCAGCAGCCTGGCATGGACTAGCGGGAACAATGAGCAGTTCTTC.

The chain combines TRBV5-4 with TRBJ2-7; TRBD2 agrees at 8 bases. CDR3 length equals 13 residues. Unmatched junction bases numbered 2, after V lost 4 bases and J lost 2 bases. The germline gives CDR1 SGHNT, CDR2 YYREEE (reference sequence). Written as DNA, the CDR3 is TGTGCCAGCAGCCCGGGACTAGCCTACGAGCAGTACTTC. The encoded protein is CASSPGLAYEQYF.

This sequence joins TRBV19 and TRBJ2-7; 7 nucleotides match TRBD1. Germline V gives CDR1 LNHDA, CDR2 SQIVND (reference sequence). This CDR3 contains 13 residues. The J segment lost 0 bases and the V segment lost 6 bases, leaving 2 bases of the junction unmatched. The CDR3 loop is CASRHRGSYEQYF. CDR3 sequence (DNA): TGTGCCAGTAGACACAGGGGCTCCTACGAGCAGTACTTC.

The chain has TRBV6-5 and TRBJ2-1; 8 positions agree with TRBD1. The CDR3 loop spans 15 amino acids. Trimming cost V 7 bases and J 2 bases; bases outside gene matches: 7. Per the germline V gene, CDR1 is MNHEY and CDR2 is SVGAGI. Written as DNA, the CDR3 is TGTGCCAGCATGAATGACAGGGGAACCTACAATGAGCAGTTCTTC. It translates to CASMNDRGTYNEQFF.